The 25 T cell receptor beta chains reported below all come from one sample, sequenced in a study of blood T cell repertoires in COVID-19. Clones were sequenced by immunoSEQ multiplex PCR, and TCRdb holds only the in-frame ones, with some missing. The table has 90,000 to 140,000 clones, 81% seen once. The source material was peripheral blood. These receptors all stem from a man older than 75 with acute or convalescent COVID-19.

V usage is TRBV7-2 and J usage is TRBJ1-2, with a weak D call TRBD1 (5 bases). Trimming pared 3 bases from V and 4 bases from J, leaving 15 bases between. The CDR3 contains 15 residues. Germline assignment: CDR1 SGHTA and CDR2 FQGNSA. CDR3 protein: CASSFHLDSRYGYTF. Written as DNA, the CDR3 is TGTGCCAGCAGCTTTCACTTAGACAGCCGCTATGGCTACACCTTC.

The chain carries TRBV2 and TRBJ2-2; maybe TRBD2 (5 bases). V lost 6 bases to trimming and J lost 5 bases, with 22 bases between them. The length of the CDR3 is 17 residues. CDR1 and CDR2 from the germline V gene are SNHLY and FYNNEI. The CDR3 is CASRLNRDSPGTGELFF. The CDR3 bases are TGTGCCAGCAGACTTAACCGGGATTCTCCGGGTACCGGGGAGCTGTTTTTT.

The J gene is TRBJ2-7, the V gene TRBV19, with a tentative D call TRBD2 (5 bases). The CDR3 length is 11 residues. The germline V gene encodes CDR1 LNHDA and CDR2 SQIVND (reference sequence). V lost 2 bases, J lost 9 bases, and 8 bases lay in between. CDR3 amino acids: CASSIRGRQYF. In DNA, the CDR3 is TGTGCCAGTAGTATAAGAGGGAGGCAGTACTTC.

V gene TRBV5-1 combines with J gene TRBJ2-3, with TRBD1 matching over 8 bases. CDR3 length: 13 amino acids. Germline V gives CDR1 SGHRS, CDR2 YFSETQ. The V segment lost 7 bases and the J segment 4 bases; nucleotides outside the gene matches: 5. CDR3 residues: CASSETGADTQYF. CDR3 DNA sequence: TGCGCCAGCTCTGAGACAGGGGCAGATACGCAGTATTTT.

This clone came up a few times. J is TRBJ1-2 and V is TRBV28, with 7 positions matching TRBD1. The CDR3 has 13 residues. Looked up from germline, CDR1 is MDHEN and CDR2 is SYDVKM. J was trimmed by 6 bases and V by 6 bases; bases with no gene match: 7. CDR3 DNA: TGTGCCAGCAGGACTACAGGGGCCGATGGCTACACCTTC. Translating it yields CASRTTGADGYTF.

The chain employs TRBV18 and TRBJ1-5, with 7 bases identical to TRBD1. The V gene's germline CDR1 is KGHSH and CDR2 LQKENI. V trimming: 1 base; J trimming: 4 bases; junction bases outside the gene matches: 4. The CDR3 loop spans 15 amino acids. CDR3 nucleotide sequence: TGTGCCAGCTCACCACTTCAGGGGGAAAATCAGCCCCAGCATTTT. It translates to CASSPLQGENQPQHF.

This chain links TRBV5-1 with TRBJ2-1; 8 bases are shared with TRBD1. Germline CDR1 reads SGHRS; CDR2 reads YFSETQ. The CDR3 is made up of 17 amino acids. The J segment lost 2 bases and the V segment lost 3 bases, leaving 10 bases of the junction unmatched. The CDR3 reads CASSSGLTGGTYNEQFF. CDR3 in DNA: TGCGCCAGCAGCTCAGGATTAACAGGGGGGACCTACAATGAGCAGTTCTTC.

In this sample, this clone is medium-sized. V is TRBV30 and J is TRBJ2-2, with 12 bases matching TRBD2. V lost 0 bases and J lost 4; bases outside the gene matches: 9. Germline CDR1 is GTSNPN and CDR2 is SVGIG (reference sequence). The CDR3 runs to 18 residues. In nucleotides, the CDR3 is TGTGCCTGGAGTGTAATCTATTCTAGCGGGAGGGCCACCGGGGAGCTGTTTTTT. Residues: CAWSVIYSSGRATGELFF.

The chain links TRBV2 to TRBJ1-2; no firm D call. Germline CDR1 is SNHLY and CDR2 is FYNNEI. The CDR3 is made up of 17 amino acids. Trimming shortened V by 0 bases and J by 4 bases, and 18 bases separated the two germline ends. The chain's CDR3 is CASSEARSRSPGYGYTF. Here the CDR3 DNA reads TGTGCCAGCAGTGAAGCGAGGTCGAGGTCCCCTGGCTATGGCTACACCTTC. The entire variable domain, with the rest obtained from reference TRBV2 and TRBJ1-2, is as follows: EPEVTQTPSHQVTQMGQEVILRCVPISNHLYFYWYRQILGQKVEFLVSFYNNEISEKSEIFDDQFSVERPDGSNFTLKIRSTKLEDSAMYFCASSEARSRSPGYGYTFGSGTRLTVV.

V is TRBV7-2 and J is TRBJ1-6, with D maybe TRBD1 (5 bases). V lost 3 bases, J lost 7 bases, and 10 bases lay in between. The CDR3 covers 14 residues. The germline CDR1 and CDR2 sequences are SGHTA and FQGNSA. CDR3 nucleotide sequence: TGTGCCAGCAGCTTCCTGACAGAAAATTCACCCCTCCACTTT. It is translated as CASSFLTENSPLHF. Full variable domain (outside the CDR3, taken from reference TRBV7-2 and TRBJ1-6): GAGVSQSPSNKVTEKGKDVELRCDPISGHTALYWYRQSLGQGLEFLIYFQGNSAPDKSGLPSDRFSAERTGGSVSTLTIQRTQQEDSAVYLCASSFLTENSPLHFGNGTRLTVT.

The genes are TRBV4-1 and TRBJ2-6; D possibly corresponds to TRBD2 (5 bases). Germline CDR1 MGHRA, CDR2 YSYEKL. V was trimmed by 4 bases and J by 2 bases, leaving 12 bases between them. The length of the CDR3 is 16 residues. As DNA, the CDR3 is TGCGCCAGCAGCCGCGCTGTCGGGACTGGGGCCAACGTCCTGACTTTC. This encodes CASSRAVGTGANVLTF.

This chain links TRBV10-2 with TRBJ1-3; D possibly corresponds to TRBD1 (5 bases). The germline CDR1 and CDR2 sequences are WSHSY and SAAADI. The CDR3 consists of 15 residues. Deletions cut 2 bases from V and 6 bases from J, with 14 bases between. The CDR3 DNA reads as TGCGCCAGCAGTGAGCTAAGGGGATCTCTAAACACCATATATTTT. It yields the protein CASSELRGSLNTIYF.

Written as DNA, the CDR3 is TGCGCCAGCAGCTTGGCCGGAGAGGGACAGCTAAGCACAGATACGCAGTATTTT. Translated, it gives CASSLAGEGQLSTDTQYF. The chain employs TRBV5-1 and TRBJ2-3, with TRBD1 matching 7 bases. Germline V CDR1 and CDR2: SGHRS, YFSETQ. Unmatched junction bases numbered 10, after V lost 0 bases and J lost 0 bases. The CDR3 loop spans 18 amino acids.

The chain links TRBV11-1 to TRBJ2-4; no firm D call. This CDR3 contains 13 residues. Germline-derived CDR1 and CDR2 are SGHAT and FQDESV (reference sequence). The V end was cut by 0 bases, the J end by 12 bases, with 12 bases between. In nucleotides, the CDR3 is TGTGCCAGCAGCTTAGCGGGCTTGCCCGGTCAGTACTTC. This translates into CASSLAGLPGQYF.

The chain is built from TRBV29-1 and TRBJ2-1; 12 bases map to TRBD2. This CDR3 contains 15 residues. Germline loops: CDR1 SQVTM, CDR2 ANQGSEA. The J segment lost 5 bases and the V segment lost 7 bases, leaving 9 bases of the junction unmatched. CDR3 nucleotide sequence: TGCAGCGCCCCCGGGGGACTAGCGGGCAACAATGAGCAGTTCTTC. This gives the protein CSAPGGLAGNNEQFF.

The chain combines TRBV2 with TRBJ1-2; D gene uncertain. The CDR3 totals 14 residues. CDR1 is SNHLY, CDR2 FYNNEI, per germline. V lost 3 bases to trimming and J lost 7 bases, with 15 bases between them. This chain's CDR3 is CASSEAGDSIGYTF. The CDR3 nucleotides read TGTGCCAGCAGTGAGGCCGGCGACTCTATTGGCTACACCTTC. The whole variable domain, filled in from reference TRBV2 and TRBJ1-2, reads EPEVTQTPSHQVTQMGQEVILRCVPISNHLYFYWYRQILGQKVEFLVSFYNNEISEKSEIFDDQFSVERPDGSNFTLKIRSTKLEDSAMYFCASSEAGDSIGYTFGSGTRLTVV.

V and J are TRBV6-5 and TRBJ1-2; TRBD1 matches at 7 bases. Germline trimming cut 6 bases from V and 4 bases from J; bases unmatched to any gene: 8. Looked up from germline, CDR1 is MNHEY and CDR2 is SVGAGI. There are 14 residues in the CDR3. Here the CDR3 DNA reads TGTGCCAGCAGCGACCGACAGGGCGGCTATGGCTACACCTTC. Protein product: CASSDRQGGYGYTF.

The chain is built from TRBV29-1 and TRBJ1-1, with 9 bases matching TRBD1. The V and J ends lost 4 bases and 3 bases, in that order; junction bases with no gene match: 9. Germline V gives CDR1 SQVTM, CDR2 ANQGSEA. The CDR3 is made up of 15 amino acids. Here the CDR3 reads CSVGGDRERYTEAFF. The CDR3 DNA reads TGCAGCGTTGGGGGGGACAGGGAAAGGTACACTGAAGCTTTCTTT.

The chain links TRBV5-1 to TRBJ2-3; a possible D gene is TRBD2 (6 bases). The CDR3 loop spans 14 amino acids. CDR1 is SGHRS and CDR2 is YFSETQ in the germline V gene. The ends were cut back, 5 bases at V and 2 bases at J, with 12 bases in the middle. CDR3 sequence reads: CASSPAGNTDTQYF. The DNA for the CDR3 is TGCGCCAGCAGTCCGGCGGGGAACACAGATACGCAGTATTTT.

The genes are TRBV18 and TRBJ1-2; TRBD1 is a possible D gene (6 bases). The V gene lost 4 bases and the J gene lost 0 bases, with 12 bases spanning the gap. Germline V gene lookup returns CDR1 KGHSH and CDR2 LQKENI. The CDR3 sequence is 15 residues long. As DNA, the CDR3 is TGTGCCAGCTCACAACGGACAGATCCTAACTATGGCTACACCTTC. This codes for CASSQRTDPNYGYTF.

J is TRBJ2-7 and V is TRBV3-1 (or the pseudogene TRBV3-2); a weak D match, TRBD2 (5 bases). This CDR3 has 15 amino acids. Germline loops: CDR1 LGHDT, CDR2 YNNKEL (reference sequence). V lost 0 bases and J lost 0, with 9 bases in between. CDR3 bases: TGTGCCAGCAGCCAAGATCGAGGGCTCTCCTACGAGCAGTACTTC. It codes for CASSQDRGLSYEQYF.

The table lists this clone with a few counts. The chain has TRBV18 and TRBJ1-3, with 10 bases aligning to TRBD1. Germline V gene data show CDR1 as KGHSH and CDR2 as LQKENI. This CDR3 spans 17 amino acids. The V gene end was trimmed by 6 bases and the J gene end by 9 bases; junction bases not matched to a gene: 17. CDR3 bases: TGTGCCAGCTCCGAAGGACAGGGGGATTGGACAGTAGCCACCATATATTTT. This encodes CASSEGQGDWTVATIYF.

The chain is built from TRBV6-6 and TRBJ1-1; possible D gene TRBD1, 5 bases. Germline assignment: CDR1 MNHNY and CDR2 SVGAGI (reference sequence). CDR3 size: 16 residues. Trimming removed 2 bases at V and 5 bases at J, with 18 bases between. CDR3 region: CASSYPDGGVWTEAFF. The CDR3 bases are TGTGCCAGCAGTTACCCCGATGGGGGGGTGTGGACTGAAGCTTTCTTT.

CDR3 DNA: TGTGCCAGCAGCCAGCAAAATACCCTAGCGCGAGATACGCAGTATTTT. Its translation: CASSQQNTLARDTQYF. The rearrangement links TRBV14 to TRBJ2-3; possible D gene TRBD2, 6 bases. Germline-derived CDR1 and CDR2 are SGHDN and FVKESK. Trimming shortened V by 3 bases and J by 5 bases, and 18 bases separated the two germline ends. CDR3 length equals 16 residues.

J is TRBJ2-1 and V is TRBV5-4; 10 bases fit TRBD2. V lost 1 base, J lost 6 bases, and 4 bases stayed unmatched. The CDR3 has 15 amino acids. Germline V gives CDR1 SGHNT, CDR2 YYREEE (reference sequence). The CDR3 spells CASSLSGRAFNEQFF. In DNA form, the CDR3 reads TGTGCCAGCAGCTTGAGCGGGAGGGCGTTCAATGAGCAGTTCTTC.